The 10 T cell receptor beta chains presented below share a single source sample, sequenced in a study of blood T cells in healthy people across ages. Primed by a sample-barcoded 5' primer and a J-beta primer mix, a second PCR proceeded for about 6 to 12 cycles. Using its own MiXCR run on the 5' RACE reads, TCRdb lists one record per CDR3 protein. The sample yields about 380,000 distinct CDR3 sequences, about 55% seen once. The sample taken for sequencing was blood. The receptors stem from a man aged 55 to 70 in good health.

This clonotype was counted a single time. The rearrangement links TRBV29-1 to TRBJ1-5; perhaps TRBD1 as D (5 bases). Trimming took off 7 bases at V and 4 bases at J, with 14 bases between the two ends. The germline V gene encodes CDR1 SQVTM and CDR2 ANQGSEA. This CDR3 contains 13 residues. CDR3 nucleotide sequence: TGCAGCGCGGGGGATGTTGGGAATCAGCCCCAGCATTTT. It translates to CSAGDVGNQPQHF.

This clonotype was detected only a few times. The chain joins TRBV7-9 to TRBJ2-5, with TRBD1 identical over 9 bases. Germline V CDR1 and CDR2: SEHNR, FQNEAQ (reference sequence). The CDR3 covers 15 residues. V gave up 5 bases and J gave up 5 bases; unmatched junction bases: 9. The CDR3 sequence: CASSTQGASLETQYF. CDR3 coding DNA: TGTGCCAGCAGCACACAGGGGGCGTCACTGGAGACCCAGTACTTC.

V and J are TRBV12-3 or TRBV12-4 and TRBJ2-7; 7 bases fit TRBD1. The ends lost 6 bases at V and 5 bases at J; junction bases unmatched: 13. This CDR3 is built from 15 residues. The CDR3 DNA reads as TGTGCCAGCAGCCTAAAGACAGGGTTGGTGGACGAGCAGTACTTC. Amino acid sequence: CASSLKTGLVDEQYF.

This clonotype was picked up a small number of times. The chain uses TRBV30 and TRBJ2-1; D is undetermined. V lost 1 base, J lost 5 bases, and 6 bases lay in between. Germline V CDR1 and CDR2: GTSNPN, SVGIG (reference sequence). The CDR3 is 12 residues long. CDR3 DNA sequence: TGTGCCTGGAGTGGGACGAACAATGAGCAGTTCTTC. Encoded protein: CAWSGTNNEQFF. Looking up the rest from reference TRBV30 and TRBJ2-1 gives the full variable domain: SQTIHQWPATLVQPVGSPLSLECTVEGTSNPNLYWYRQAAGRGLQLLFYSVGIGQISSEVPQNLSASRPQDRQFILSSKKLLLSDSGFYLCAWSGTNNEQFFGPGTRLTVL.

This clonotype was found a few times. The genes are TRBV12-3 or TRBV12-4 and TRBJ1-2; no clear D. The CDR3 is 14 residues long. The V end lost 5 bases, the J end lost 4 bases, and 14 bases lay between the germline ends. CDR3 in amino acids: CASSPPTGIYGYTF. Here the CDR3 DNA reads TGTGCCAGCAGTCCCCCCACGGGGATCTATGGCTACACCTTC.

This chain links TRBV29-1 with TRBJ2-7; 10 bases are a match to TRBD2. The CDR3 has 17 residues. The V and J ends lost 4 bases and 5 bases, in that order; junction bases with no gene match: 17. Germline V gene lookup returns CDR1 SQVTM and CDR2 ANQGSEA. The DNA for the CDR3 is TGCAGCGTTGGAACTGTGGTAGCGGGAGGCCTACCTGACGAGCAGTACTTC. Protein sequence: CSVGTVVAGGLPDEQYF.

CDR3 sequence reads: CASSEAGQGGYEQYF. CDR3 in DNA: TGTGCCAGCAGTGAAGCCGGGCAGGGGGGATACGAGCAGTACTTC. The J gene is TRBJ2-7, the V gene TRBV2, with D perhaps matching TRBD1 (7 bases). The CDR3 runs to 15 residues. Germline V CDR1 and CDR2: SNHLY, FYNNEI. Trimming cost V 0 bases and J 4 bases, with 13 bases left between them. The complete variable domain, with remaining parts taken from reference TRBV2 and TRBJ2-7, reads EPEVTQTPSHQVTQMGQEVILRCVPISNHLYFYWYRQILGQKVEFLVSFYNNEISEKSEIFDDQFSVERPDGSNFTLKIRSTKLEDSAMYFCASSEAGQGGYEQYFGPGTRLTVT.

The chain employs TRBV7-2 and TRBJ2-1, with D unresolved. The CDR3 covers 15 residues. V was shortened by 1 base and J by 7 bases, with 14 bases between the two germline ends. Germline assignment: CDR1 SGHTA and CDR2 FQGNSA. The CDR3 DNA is TGTGCCAGCAGCTTAGGTGGTCAGCTCGCAAATGAGCAGTTCTTC. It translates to CASSLGGQLANEQFF.

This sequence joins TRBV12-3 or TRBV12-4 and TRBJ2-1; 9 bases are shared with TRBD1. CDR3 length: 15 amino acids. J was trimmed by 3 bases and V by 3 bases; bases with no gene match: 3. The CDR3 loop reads CASSFWDRDYNEQFF. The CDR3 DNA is TGTGCCAGCAGTTTTTGGGACAGGGACTACAATGAGCAGTTCTTC.

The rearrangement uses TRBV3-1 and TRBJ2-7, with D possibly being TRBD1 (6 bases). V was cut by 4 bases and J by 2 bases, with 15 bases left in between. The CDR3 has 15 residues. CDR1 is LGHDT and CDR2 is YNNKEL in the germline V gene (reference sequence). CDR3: CASSPRTDLTYEQYF. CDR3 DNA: TGTGCCAGCAGCCCTCGGACAGACCTTACCTACGAGCAGTACTTC.